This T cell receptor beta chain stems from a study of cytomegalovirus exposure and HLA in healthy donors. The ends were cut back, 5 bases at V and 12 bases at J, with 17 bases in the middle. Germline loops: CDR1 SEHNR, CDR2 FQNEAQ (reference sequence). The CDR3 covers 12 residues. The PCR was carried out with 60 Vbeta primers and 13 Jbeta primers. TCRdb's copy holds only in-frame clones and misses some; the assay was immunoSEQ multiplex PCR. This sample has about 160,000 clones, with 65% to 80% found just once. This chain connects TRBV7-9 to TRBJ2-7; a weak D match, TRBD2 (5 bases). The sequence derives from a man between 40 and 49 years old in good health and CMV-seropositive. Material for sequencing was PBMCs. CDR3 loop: CASSPTWEQRYF. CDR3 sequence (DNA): TGTGCCAGCAGCCCTACGTGGGAGCAACGGTACTTC.